The next 21 T cell receptor beta chains were all read from a single sample in a study of T-cell reconstitution after alpha-beta-depleted transplantation in children. Study-wide results and limits: Fresh T-cell production supplied most of the T-cell counts and diversity seen one year after transplant.

Antigen specificity for these receptors is unknown. The TCRbeta library was prepared with unique molecular identifiers. TCRdb re-derived calls from the PCR reads in MiXCR, one entry per CDR3 protein. The repertoire has 250,000 to 300,000 distinct CDR3 sequences, roughly 7.8% of them found once; the top ten carry about 9.1%. This specimen consisted of peripheral blood, obtained 360 days after TCRalphabeta/CD19-depleted stem cell transplant. The receptors derive from a female patient between 2 and 15 years old who had a stem cell transplant for Fanconi anemia, so the T cells may come from the graft donor.

CDR3 in amino acids: CASSPGLRDYEQYF. In DNA, the CDR3 is TGTGCCAGCAGTCCTGGACTCCGGGACTACGAGCAGTACTTC. The chain employs TRBV27 and TRBJ2-7; possible D gene TRBD2, 5 bases. The germline gives CDR1 MNHEY, CDR2 SMNVEV (reference sequence). V lost 5 bases, J lost 3 bases, and 14 bases lay in between. CDR3 length equals 14 residues.

The chain uses TRBV6-2 or TRBV6-3 and TRBJ1-1; D call uncertain. The CDR3 sequence is 12 residues long. Germline V gene lookup returns CDR1 MNHEY and CDR2 SVGEGT. Trimming removed 7 bases at V and 3 bases at J, with 9 bases between. The CDR3 spells CASTNDYTEAFF. As DNA, the CDR3 is TGTGCCAGCACTAACGATTACACTGAAGCTTTCTTT.

Only a few counts were recorded for this clonotype. V usage is TRBV7-2 and J usage is TRBJ2-2; 11 bases are shared with TRBD2. V trimming: 6 bases; J trimming: 1 base; junction bases outside the gene matches: 7. The germline V gene encodes CDR1 SGHTA and CDR2 FQGNSA. There are 17 residues in the CDR3. The CDR3 sequence: CASRLLAGVENTGELFF. CDR3 nucleotide sequence: TGTGCCAGCAGGTTACTAGCGGGGGTTGAGAACACCGGGGAGCTGTTTTTT.

At least ten counts were recorded for this clonotype. The chain recombines TRBV5-6 with TRBJ2-1, with 8 bases identical to TRBD2. Germline CDR1 reads SGHDT; CDR2 reads YYEEEE. This CDR3 spans 15 amino acids. V shed 4 bases, J shed 1 base, and the junction held 4 bases outside the gene matches. CDR3 coding DNA: TGTGCCAGCAGCAAAGCGGGGGCGTCCTACAATGAGCAGTTCTTC. Translated: CASSKAGASYNEQFF.

The J gene is TRBJ2-2, the V gene TRBV28; TRBD2 matches 7 bases. J lost 6 bases, V lost 2 bases, and 3 bases had no gene match. The CDR3 length is 14 residues. Germline CDR1 is MDHEN and CDR2 is SYDVKM. CDR3 sequence reads: CASSLVRGAGELFF. In DNA, the CDR3 is TGTGCCAGCAGTTTAGTCCGGGGGGCCGGGGAGCTGTTTTTT.

This clonotype showed up many times. V and J are TRBV29-1 and TRBJ2-5; D is unclear. The CDR3 length is 10 residues. V lost 5 bases and J 7 bases, leaving 8 bases between the germline ends. Germline CDR1 and CDR2: SQVTM and ANQGSEA. For the CDR3, the DNA is TGCAGCGTTTATGTAGGGACCCAGTACTTC. Translated: CSVYVGTQYF. Drawing the rest from reference TRBV29-1 and TRBJ2-5, the complete variable domain is SAVISQKPSRDICQRGTSLTIQCQVDSQVTMMFWYRQQPGQSLTLIATANQGSEATYESGFVIDKFPISRPNLTFSTLTVSNMSPEDSSIYLCSVYVGTQYFGPGTRLLVL.

This clonotype occurred a few times. The rearrangement joins TRBV7-9 to TRBJ2-1; 12 nucleotides match TRBD2. CDR3 length: 17 residues. Germline trimming cut 1 base from V and 6 bases from J; bases unmatched to any gene: 7. Per the germline V gene, CDR1 is SEHNR and CDR2 is FQNEAQ (reference sequence). CDR3 loop: CASSLVSSGRASNEQFF. CDR3 nucleotides: TGTGCCAGCAGCTTAGTTTCTAGCGGGAGGGCCTCCAATGAGCAGTTCTTC.

This clonotype was seen more than once but under ten times. The chain employs TRBV20-1 and TRBJ2-1, with TRBD2 matching over 9 bases. This CDR3 comprises 14 residues. Germline V gene lookup returns CDR1 DFQATT and CDR2 SNEGSKA (reference sequence). With V trimmed by 6 bases and J by 8 bases, 11 bases remained unmatched. CDR3 in DNA: TGCAGTGCGGCCGAGGGCGGGGGGGAGGATGAGCAGTTCTTC. Translated, it gives CSAAEGGGEDEQFF.

This clonotype occurred many times. The chain joins TRBV25-1 to TRBJ2-1, with D unresolved. The germline V and J ends were trimmed by 2 bases and 8 bases, with 7 bases remaining between them. Germline assignment: CDR1 MGHDK and CDR2 SYGVNS. CDR3 length equals 12 residues. The CDR3 is CASSERFHEQFF. The DNA for the CDR3 is TGTGCCAGCAGTGAACGATTCCATGAGCAGTTCTTC.

This clonotype appeared many times. The V call is TRBV9, the J call TRBJ2-1; no reliable D call. The V end lost 0 bases, the J end lost 8 bases, and 12 bases lay between the germline ends. The CDR3 length is 14 residues. Germline CDR1 and CDR2: SGDLS and YYNGEE. The CDR3 here is CASSVAPLDDEQFF. As DNA, the CDR3 is TGTGCCAGCAGCGTAGCCCCACTTGACGATGAGCAGTTCTTC.

This clonotype appeared a few times. The J gene is TRBJ2-1, the V gene TRBV20-1, with 13 bases identical to TRBD2. The CDR3 has 15 residues. Unmatched junction bases numbered 7, after V lost 4 bases and J lost 7 bases. The V gene's germline CDR1 is DFQATT and CDR2 SNEGSKA (reference sequence). The CDR3: CSAILLAGGRNEQFF. The CDR3 nucleotides are TGCAGTGCTATACTACTAGCGGGGGGGAGAAATGAGCAGTTCTTC.

The J gene is TRBJ2-2, the V gene TRBV7-9; D is possibly TRBD1 (5 bases). With 5 bases removed from V and 3 bases from J, the gap between germline ends came to 10 bases. The CDR3 covers 14 residues. CDR1 and CDR2 from the germline V gene are SEHNR and FQNEAQ (reference sequence). CDR3 residues: CASSRFRDTGELFF. CDR3 DNA: TGTGCCAGCAGCCGATTCAGGGACACCGGGGAGCTGTTTTTT.

This clonotype was picked up a small number of times. This rearrangement joins TRBV28 to TRBJ2-3, with D perhaps matching TRBD2 (5 bases). CDR1 is MDHEN and CDR2 is SYDVKM in the germline V gene. Trimming shortened V by 2 bases and J by 9 bases, and 12 bases separated the two germline ends. The CDR3 has 13 residues. The CDR3 coding sequence is TGTGCCAGCAGTTTACGCGGAGGAGGCACGCAGTATTTT. This translates into CASSLRGGGTQYF.

The gene calls are TRBV4-2 and TRBJ1-5, with unresolved D. Germline lookup yields CDR1 LGHNA and CDR2 YNFKEQ. The CDR3 runs 15 residues. V lost 1 base to trimming and J lost 2 bases, with 9 bases between them. The CDR3 spells CASSQVQEGNQPQHF. The CDR3, as DNA: TGTGCCAGCAGCCAAGTACAAGAAGGCAATCAGCCCCAGCATTTT.

This chain links TRBV6-2 or TRBV6-3 with TRBJ1-1; D may be TRBD1 (5 bases). The CDR3 loop spans 13 amino acids. CDR1 is MNHEY, CDR2 SVGEGT, per germline. V gave up 2 bases and J gave up 6 bases, with 10 bases separating them. CDR3 region: CASSYERGAEAFF. CDR3 sequence (DNA): TGTGCCAGCAGTTACGAGAGGGGTGCTGAAGCTTTCTTT.

This clonotype came up a few times. The rearrangement joins TRBV12-3 or TRBV12-4 to TRBJ2-3; no clear D gene. V was clipped by 4 bases and J by 0 bases, with 11 bases between them. The CDR3 is 15 residues long. In nucleotides, the CDR3 is TGTGCCAGCAGTTCCTTTGGACCTAGCACAGATACGCAGTATTTT. Its protein product is CASSSFGPSTDTQYF.

This clonotype was detected many times. The chain employs TRBV6-6 and TRBJ2-3, with 7 bases lining up with TRBD2. Germline trimming cut 8 bases from V and 3 bases from J; bases unmatched to any gene: 5. The CDR3 is made up of 13 amino acids. Germline V gene data show CDR1 as MNHNY and CDR2 as SVGAGI (reference sequence). The CDR3 loop is CASRGGFTDTQYF. The CDR3 nucleotides are TGTGCCAGCCGCGGGGGATTTACAGATACGCAGTATTTT.

This clonotype was seen at least ten times. V is TRBV10-3 and J is TRBJ2-6, with D unresolved. Trimming pared 9 bases from V and 3 bases from J, leaving 12 bases between. Germline V gives CDR1 ENHRY, CDR2 SYGVKD. The CDR3 length is 14 residues. The CDR3 nucleotides read TGTGCCATAAGAGTCCCGGGTGGGGCCAACGTCCTGACTTTC. This translates into CAIRVPGGANVLTF.

V usage is TRBV5-1 and J usage is TRBJ1-2; a possible D gene is TRBD1 (6 bases). Germline V gene sequence: CDR1 SGHRS, CDR2 YFSETQ. The CDR3 loop spans 13 amino acids. Trimming cost V 1 base and J 6 bases, with 10 bases left between them. CDR3 sequence reads: CASSLQGRDGYTF. The CDR3 DNA reads as TGCGCCAGCAGCTTGCAGGGGCGTGATGGCTACACCTTC.

This clonotype was seen repeatedly, ten times or more. The chain joins TRBV28 to TRBJ2-4; 8 nucleotides align to TRBD1. The V segment lost 5 bases and the J segment 8 bases; nucleotides outside the gene matches: 11. Germline V CDR1 and CDR2: MDHEN, SYDVKM. The CDR3 sequence is 15 residues long. The CDR3 nucleotides read TGTGCCAGCAGTCCATTTCCAGGGGGCGCTTACATTCAGTACTTC. Amino acids: CASSPFPGGAYIQYF.

CDR3 bases: TGTGCCAGCAGTGCGGCTTCCTCAGGGAGATTTTTCTTGCCCCAGCATTTT. Amino acid sequence: CASSAASSGRFFLPQHF. This rearrangement joins TRBV2 to TRBJ1-5, with TRBD1 as a possible D gene (5 bases). Looked up from germline, CDR1 is SNHLY and CDR2 is FYNNEI. V gave up 4 bases and J gave up 9 bases, with 25 bases separating them. This CDR3 region has 17 residues.